These 9 T cell receptor delta chains share one sample of origin, sequenced in a study of human gamma delta and Vdelta1 T cells. TCRdb called clones from the PCR reads again using CATT. The sample consists of fewer than 15,000 delta-chain clones, roughly 50% of them appearing once. Their antigens remain unidentified. Sequencing was done on a sample of Vdelta1 gamma-delta T cells from blood grown in culture (DOT cells). The source is a human donor in good health.

The chain combines TRDV1 with TRDJ1; TRDD3 agrees at 10 bases. With V trimmed by 0 bases and J by 0 bases, 13 bases remained unmatched. CDR1 is TSWWSYY, CDR2 QGS, per germline. The CDR3 has 20 residues. For the CDR3, the DNA is TGTGCTCTTGGGGAACTAGGGCTCCATGGGGGATACTGGTACACCGATAAACTCATCTTT. This sequence encodes CALGELGLHGGYWYTDKLIF.

This sequence joins TRDV1 and TRDJ1; 7 bases match TRDD3. Losses at the gene ends were 2 bases for V and 4 bases for J; bases not matched to a gene: 40. CDR1 and CDR2 from the germline V gene are TSWWSYY and QGS. CDR3 length equals 26 residues. CDR3 DNA: TGTGCTCTTGGGGAATTCGAACGGGGGGTTCCACTACGAGGGGGATGGGGGACCATGACAGGCGATAAACTCATCTTT. Residues: CALGEFERGVPLRGGWGTMTGDKLIF.

This rearrangement joins TRDV1 to TRDJ1; TRDD3 matches at 9 bases. The CDR3 loop spans 22 amino acids. V was pared by 1 base and J by 0 bases, with 21 bases of the junction left unmatched. Germline CDR1 reads TSWWSYY; CDR2 reads QGS. CDR3 in amino acids: CALGERPTTGGRYSGYTDKLIF. DNA for the CDR3: TGTGCTCTTGGGGAACGACCTACTACTGGGGGACGGTATTCGGGGTACACCGATAAACTCATCTTT.

V and J are TRDV1 and TRDJ1, with 7 positions matching TRDD3. V gave up 3 bases and J gave up 4 bases; unmatched junction bases: 20. Per the germline V gene, CDR1 is TSWWSYY and CDR2 is QGS. This CDR3 is built from 19 residues. The CDR3: CALGDTTAGGILMGDKLIF. DNA of the CDR3: TGTGCTCTTGGGGACACAACCGCGGGCGGGATACTGATGGGCGATAAACTCATCTTT.

This clone was recorded a few times. V gene TRDV1 combines with J gene TRDJ1; D ambiguous. This CDR3 spans 17 amino acids. Trimming stripped 2 bases from V and 0 bases from J, with 16 bases between. Looked up from germline, CDR1 is TSWWSYY and CDR2 is QGS. This CDR3 reads CALGEVVLPKHTDKLIF. Here the CDR3 DNA reads TGTGCTCTTGGGGAAGTTGTCTTACCCAAACACACCGATAAACTCATCTTT.

This clone was picked up a small number of times. This rearrangement joins TRDV1 to TRDJ1, with a possible D match to TRDD2 (5 bases). The length of the CDR3 is 18 residues. Trimming removed 4 bases from V and 5 bases from J, with 26 bases in between. Per germline, CDR1 TSWWSYY and CDR2 QGS. CDR3: CALGGRPGLPTKRDKLIF. CDR3 nucleotide sequence: TGTGCTCTTGGGGGGCGGCCCGGCCTACCAACAAAAAGGGATAAACTCATCTTT.

The chain recombines TRDV1 with TRDJ1; tentative D call: TRDD3 (5 bases). V was shortened by 1 base and J by 0 bases, with 24 bases between the two germline ends. This CDR3 has 20 residues. Per germline, CDR1 TSWWSYY and CDR2 QGS. The CDR3 DNA reads TGTGCTCTTGGGGAACCCCACTACGATGTGAGGGATCGGTACACCGATAAACTCATCTTT. The encoded protein is CALGEPHYDVRDRYTDKLIF.

Regarding this clone: Other DNA sequences in this specimen translate into the identical CDR3. The chain carries TRDV1 and TRDJ1; D is unresolved. This CDR3 spans 22 amino acids. V lost 5 bases and J lost 0, with 34 bases in between. CDR1 TSWWSYY and CDR2 QGS come from the germline V gene. This CDR3 reads CALGTPPKSFVQLRQYTDKLIF. The CDR3, as DNA: TGTGCTCTTGGGACCCCCCCCAAATCCTTTGTTCAGCTCAGGCAGTACACCGATAAACTCATCTTT.

This rearrangement joins TRDV1 to TRDJ1; 7 nucleotides agree with TRDD3. Germline-derived CDR1 and CDR2 are TSWWSYY and QGS. CDR3 length: 21 residues. The J segment lost 1 base and the V segment lost 4 bases, leaving 24 bases of the junction unmatched. The CDR3 DNA sequence: TGTGCTCTTGGGGCGGTCTTCCATCGGTCTGGGGGGTATAAGTTCACCGATAAACTCATCTTT. This translates into CALGAVFHRSGGYKFTDKLIF.